The 21 T cell receptor beta chains presented below share a single source sample, sequenced in a study of CD8 T cells in ankylosing spondylitis. These receptors' antigens are unknown. From the 5' RACE reads, TCRdb called clonotypes with MiXCR, one entry per CDR3 protein. The table shows about 840,000 distinct CDR3 sequences, with approximately 12% occurring only once. Regarding the study as a whole: The study identified a TCR beta motif of under ten highly homologous variants that appeared characteristic of ankylosing spondylitis blood.

The sequenced sample consisted of blood, either unsorted or a sorted T cell fraction (not recorded which). These receptors were obtained from a male donor with ankylosing spondylitis.

J is TRBJ1-1 and V is TRBV28, with D possibly matching TRBD1 (5 bases). Per the germline V gene, CDR1 is MDHEN and CDR2 is SYDVKM. The CDR3 length is 11 residues. The ends were cut back, 8 bases at V and 9 bases at J, with 13 bases in the middle. CDR3 DNA: TGTGCCAGCGGGGGGAACCTGAAAGCTTTCTTT. The encoded protein is CASGGNLKAFF.

This clonotype showed up many times. The V call is TRBV20-1, the J call TRBJ2-5; 8 bases match TRBD2. V lost 3 bases to trimming and J lost 4 bases; unmatched junction nucleotides: 4. Germline V CDR1 and CDR2: DFQATT, SNEGSKA (reference sequence). The CDR3 is 13 residues long. This chain's CDR3 is CSASSGGGETQYF. CDR3 in DNA: TGCAGTGCTAGTTCGGGGGGGGGAGAGACCCAGTACTTC.

This clonotype was seen repeatedly, ten times or more. The chain links TRBV7-2 to TRBJ1-1; weak D call: TRBD1 (5 bases). Germline CDR1 SGHTA, CDR2 FQGNSA. The CDR3 extends over 11 amino acids. V lost 4 bases and J 10 bases, leaving 10 bases between the germline ends. CDR3 sequence reads: CASSYGGTAFF. The DNA of the CDR3 is TGTGCCAGCAGCTATGGGGGAACAGCTTTCTTT.

The V gene is TRBV18, the J gene TRBJ2-1; 9 bases match TRBD2. This CDR3 has 14 amino acids. Germline V gives CDR1 KGHSH, CDR2 LQKENI. J was trimmed by 7 bases and V by 1 base; bases with no gene match: 2. The DNA of the CDR3 is TGTGCCAGCTCACCACAGCGGGAGGCGAATGAGCAGTTCTTC. As protein: CASSPQREANEQFF.

This clonotype came up many times. The chain has TRBV5-1 and TRBJ2-7, with 9 bases that match TRBD1. Germline-derived CDR1 and CDR2 are SGHRS and YFSETQ. The CDR3 contains 14 residues. Germline trimming cut 0 bases from V and 6 bases from J; bases unmatched to any gene: 4. Here the CDR3 reads CASSLGDRVVEQYF. In nucleotides, the CDR3 is TGCGCCAGCAGCTTGGGGGACAGGGTCGTCGAGCAGTACTTC.

This clonotype was recorded a few times. This chain joins TRBV5-1 and TRBJ2-5; D unresolved. Trimming pared 0 bases from V and 5 bases from J, leaving 17 bases between. The V gene's germline CDR1 is SGHRS and CDR2 YFSETQ. The CDR3 is made up of 16 amino acids. The CDR3 sequence: CASSLGSHGAWETQYF. The CDR3 DNA sequence: TGCGCCAGCAGCTTGGGGTCACACGGAGCTTGGGAGACCCAGTACTTC.

The chain combines TRBV7-2 with TRBJ2-5; D is unclear. This CDR3 contains 15 residues. The germline gives CDR1 SGHTA, CDR2 FQGNSA. V lost 3 bases, J lost 4 bases, and 15 bases lay in between. This CDR3 is CASSFDPGFGETQYF. The CDR3 DNA reads TGTGCCAGCAGCTTTGACCCGGGCTTCGGAGAGACCCAGTACTTC.

This clonotype occurred many times. The CDR3 spells CSAKQGASSGNTIYF. In nucleotides, the CDR3 is TGCAGTGCCAAACAGGGGGCCAGCTCTGGAAACACCATATATTTT. The chain joins TRBV20-1 to TRBJ1-3; 9 bases fit TRBD1. Germline V gene sequence: CDR1 DFQATT, CDR2 SNEGSKA (reference sequence). Losses at the gene ends were 6 bases for V and 0 bases for J; bases not matched to a gene: 6. CDR3 length: 15 residues.

The genes are TRBV5-1 and TRBJ2-5; D remains ambiguous. Trimming removed 0 bases at V and 10 bases at J, with 7 bases between. Germline CDR1 SGHRS, CDR2 YFSETQ. The CDR3 length is 11 residues. Here the CDR3 DNA reads TGCGCCAGCAGCTTGGAAGGAATCCAGTACTTC. It is translated as CASSLEGIQYF.

This clonotype was seen repeatedly, ten times or more. The CDR3 sequence is CASSDHSGANVLTF. CDR3 coding DNA: TGCGCCAGCAGCGACCACTCTGGGGCCAACGTCCTGACTTTC. The V call is TRBV5-1, the J call TRBJ2-6; D remains unclear. V gave up 4 bases and J gave up 0 bases, with 5 bases separating them. CDR1 SGHRS and CDR2 YFSETQ come from the germline V gene. The CDR3 covers 14 residues.

This chain uses TRBV6-2 or TRBV6-3 with TRBJ1-1; D ambiguous. V was clipped by 6 bases and J by 6 bases, with 17 bases between them. The CDR3 has 14 amino acids. CDR1 and CDR2 (germline): MNHEY, SVGEGT. The CDR3 region has the DNA TGTGCCAGCAGACACCCCCGGGAAGGCGCTGAAGCTTTCTTT. As protein: CASRHPREGAEAFF.

J is TRBJ2-1 and V is TRBV12-3 or TRBV12-4, with D unresolved. V was clipped by 7 bases and J by 6 bases, with 19 bases between them. CDR3 length equals 15 residues. This chain's CDR3 is CASNQLRDPSNEQFF. Here the CDR3 DNA reads TGTGCCAGCAATCAACTTAGAGATCCGTCCAATGAGCAGTTCTTC.

The rearrangement links TRBV7-9 to TRBJ1-6; no firm D call. CDR3 length: 14 residues. V dropped 3 bases and J dropped 4 bases, with 7 bases sitting between them. Per the germline V gene, CDR1 is SEHNR and CDR2 is FQNEAQ (reference sequence). CDR3 sequence: CASSFADYNSPLHF. The CDR3 DNA reads as TGTGCCAGCAGCTTTGCGGATTATAATTCACCCCTCCACTTT.

The chain combines TRBV7-2 with TRBJ2-5; 7 positions match TRBD1. V shed 2 bases and J 2 bases; nucleotides not matched to a gene: 5. This CDR3 is 15 amino acids long. Germline V gives CDR1 SGHTA, CDR2 FQGNSA. CDR3 nucleotide sequence: TGTGCCAGCAGCTTAAACAGGGGCCTTCAAGAGACCCAGTACTTC. Encoded protein: CASSLNRGLQETQYF. Together with reference TRBV7-2 and TRBJ2-5, the CDR3 gives the full variable domain: GAGVSQSPSNKVTEKGKDVELRCDPISGHTALYWYRQSLGQGLEFLIYFQGNSAPDKSGLPSDRFSAERTGGSVSTLTIQRTQQEDSAVYLCASSLNRGLQETQYFGPGTRLLVL.

There are a few counts of this clonotype. The chain combines TRBV20-1 with TRBJ2-7, with a tentative D call TRBD2 (5 bases). Trimming cost V 5 bases and J 3 bases, with 11 bases left between them. The CDR3 contains 12 residues. Germline V gives CDR1 DFQATT, CDR2 SNEGSKA (reference sequence). The CDR3 DNA sequence: TGCAGTGCTTCCCAAGGGAGCTACGAGCAGTACTTC. Translated, it gives CSASQGSYEQYF.

The V call is TRBV18, the J call TRBJ2-5; 8 nucleotides align to TRBD1. The germline CDR1 and CDR2 sequences are KGHSH and LQKENI. This CDR3 spans 13 amino acids. J gave up 1 base and V 8 bases, and 3 bases lay outside the gene matches. In nucleotides, the CDR3 is TGTGCCAGCCAGACAGGGGTCCAAGAGACCCAGTACTTC. Encoded protein: CASQTGVQETQYF.

This rearrangement joins TRBV5-6 to TRBJ2-7, with 12 bases identical to TRBD1. Germline V CDR1 and CDR2: SGHDT, YYEEEE. The ends lost 3 bases at V and 4 bases at J; junction bases unmatched: 8. The CDR3 contains 16 residues. The CDR3 loop is CASSSPGQGASYEQYF. The CDR3 nucleotides are TGTGCCAGCAGCTCACCGGGACAGGGGGCTTCTTACGAGCAGTACTTC.

This clonotype was picked up a small number of times. The chain carries TRBV15 and TRBJ2-3, with a tentative D call TRBD2 (5 bases). Trimming removed 0 bases at V and 0 bases at J, with 13 bases between. The CDR3 is 17 amino acids. CDR1 is LNHNV, CDR2 YYDKDF, per germline (reference sequence). CDR3 protein: CATSRDYERSSTDTQYF. In DNA, the CDR3 is TGTGCCACCAGCAGAGATTATGAGCGGTCTAGCACAGATACGCAGTATTTT.

This rearrangement joins TRBV20-1 to TRBJ2-7; D is undetermined. CDR3 length equals 15 residues. V lost 1 base to trimming and J lost 9 bases, with 22 bases between them. Germline CDR1 and CDR2: DFQATT and SNEGSKA (reference sequence). The CDR3 nucleotides read TGCAGTGCTAGAGCAGCACGGCTTTGGAAGTTCGGGCAGTACTTC. Translating it yields CSARAARLWKFGQYF.

The V gene is TRBV28, the J gene TRBJ1-1; 9 bases line up with TRBD1. CDR1 is MDHEN and CDR2 is SYDVKM in the germline V gene. Unmatched junction bases numbered 9, after V lost 5 bases and J lost 5 bases. This CDR3 has 15 residues. CDR3 loop: CASSPFRQGGTEAFF. As DNA, the CDR3 is TGTGCCAGCAGTCCGTTCAGACAGGGGGGTACTGAAGCTTTCTTT.

There are a few counts of this clonotype. The chain joins TRBV20-1 to TRBJ2-1; D gene uncertain. V lost 6 bases and J 0 bases, leaving 9 bases between the germline ends. This CDR3 has 13 residues. Germline assignment: CDR1 DFQATT and CDR2 SNEGSKA (reference sequence). CDR3 residues: CSASPGSYNEQFF. The CDR3 DNA sequence: TGCAGTGCCTCTCCGGGCTCCTACAATGAGCAGTTCTTC.